The 23 T cell receptor beta chains below were found in one sample sequenced in a study of T cell responses to AZD1222 COVID-19 vaccine. The method was immunoSEQ multiplex PCR; TCRdb's version includes in-frame clones alone and lacks a portion of them. Of about 92,000 clones in the sample, just over 90% were seen once. The input for sequencing was peripheral blood, taken on day 0 of AZD1222 vaccination. These receptors were taken from an adult in good health.

V and J are TRBV7-2 and TRBJ2-7, with no clear D. The germline CDR1 and CDR2 sequences are SGHTA and FQGNSA. V was pared by 3 bases and J by 2 bases, with 11 bases between. CDR3 length equals 14 residues. CDR3 in DNA: TGTGCCAGCAGCTTGTTGGGGTATACCTACGAGCAGTACTTC. Its translation: CASSLLGYTYEQYF.

This chain connects TRBV4-2 to TRBJ2-1; 12 bases agree with TRBD2. The V and J ends lost 0 bases and 10 bases, in that order; junction bases with no gene match: 10. This CDR3 is 17 amino acids long. Per the germline V gene, CDR1 is LGHNA and CDR2 is YNFKEQ. The CDR3 protein is CASSQDKASGGAGEQFF. The CDR3, as DNA: TGTGCCAGCAGCCAAGATAAAGCTAGCGGGGGGGCAGGGGAGCAGTTCTTC.

The CDR3 sequence is CASSIQGYTGELFF. CDR3 nucleotides: TGTGCCAGTAGTATCCAGGGGTACACCGGGGAGCTGTTTTTT. The chain has TRBV19 and TRBJ2-2, with D possibly matching TRBD1 (6 bases). The V gene's germline CDR1 is LNHDA and CDR2 SQIVND (reference sequence). V was pared by 3 bases and J by 3 bases, with 8 bases between. The CDR3 has 14 residues.

This sequence joins TRBV7-2 and TRBJ2-4, with 9 bases matching TRBD1. This CDR3 is built from 17 residues. After removal of 2 bases from V and 3 bases from J, the junction contained 8 bases not matched to a gene. Germline values: CDR1 SGHTA, CDR2 FQGNSA. This CDR3 reads CASSLKGTGNGKNIQYF. In DNA form, the CDR3 reads TGTGCCAGCAGCTTAAAAGGGACAGGGAACGGCAAAAACATTCAGTACTTC.

The chain is built from TRBV11-1 and TRBJ2-3; the match to TRBD2 covers 8 bases. The junction had 3 bases not matched to a gene; V was cut back by 1 base and J by 0 bases. This CDR3 has 16 residues. Germline V gene data show CDR1 as SGHAT and CDR2 as FQDESV (reference sequence). The CDR3 protein is CASSLGASGSTDTQYF. The CDR3 DNA reads as TGTGCCAGCAGCTTAGGGGCTAGCGGGAGCACAGATACGCAGTATTTT.

This clone was seen only once. The chain employs TRBV18 and TRBJ2-5; possibly TRBD1 or TRBD2 for D (5 bases each). Germline V gene sequence: CDR1 KGHSH, CDR2 LQKENI. V was cut by 5 bases and J by 6 bases, with 22 bases left in between. CDR3 length: 16 amino acids. CDR3 region: CASSSVVLAEGQTQYF. The DNA for the CDR3 is TGTGCCAGCTCATCCGTTGTGTTGGCCGAGGGGCAGACCCAGTACTTC. Looking up the rest from reference TRBV18 and TRBJ2-5 gives the full variable domain: NAGVMQNPRHLVRRRGQEARLRCSPMKGHSHVYWYRQLPEEGLKFMVYLQKENIIDESGMPKERFSAEFPKEGPSILRIQQVVRGDSAAYFCASSSVVLAEGQTQYFGPGTRLLVL.

The chain couples TRBV19 to TRBJ1-1; maybe TRBD1 (5 bases). Trimming stripped 7 bases from V and 11 bases from J, with 20 bases between. The CDR3 has 13 residues. Germline V gene sequence: CDR1 LNHDA, CDR2 SQIVND (reference sequence). The CDR3 DNA is TGTGCCAGTACCCTGGAGACAGTCTTCAGGGCTTTCTTT. As protein: CASTLETVFRAFF.

CDR3 sequence reads: CASSYSERLYTDTQYF. The DNA of the CDR3 is TGTGCCAGCAGTTACTCGGAGCGACTGTACACAGATACGCAGTATTTT. This chain connects TRBV6-5 to TRBJ2-3; D is undetermined. This CDR3 is 16 amino acids long. V lost 0 bases and J 2 bases, leaving 12 bases between the germline ends. Germline V CDR1 and CDR2: MNHEY, SVGAGI.

This chain links TRBV5-5 with TRBJ2-3, with D possibly being TRBD2 (6 bases). The CDR3 has 16 residues. V lost 3 bases and J lost 4, with 18 bases in between. CDR1 is SGHKS and CDR2 is YYEKEE in the germline V gene (reference sequence). CDR3 DNA sequence: TGTGCCAGCAGCTCGTTATTGGATTTAGCGGCAGATACGCAGTATTTT. Translating gives CASSSLLDLAADTQYF.

V is TRBV28 and J is TRBJ2-5; D gene unclear. V was clipped by 5 bases and J by 5 bases, with 18 bases between them. The CDR3 is 15 amino acids. The germline V gene has CDR1 MDHEN and CDR2 SYDVKM. CDR3 coding DNA: TGTGCCAGCAGTCTAGGGTCTGCCGAAGGGGAGACCCAGTACTTC. Protein sequence: CASSLGSAEGETQYF.

By frequency in the sample, this clone is medium-sized. The same CDR3 also results from other DNA sequences found in this sample. J is TRBJ1-1 and V is TRBV4-3; no definite D call. The germline gives CDR1 LGHNA, CDR2 YSLEER. The CDR3 has 13 amino acids. The ends were cut back, 4 bases at V and 2 bases at J, with 8 bases in the middle. In nucleotides, the CDR3 is TGCGCCAGCAGCCCTTTTCGCAACACTGAAGCTTTCTTT. Protein product: CASSPFRNTEAFF.

V usage is TRBV5-1 and J usage is TRBJ2-3; D is unresolved. The length of the CDR3 is 15 residues. V lost 4 bases to trimming and J lost 0 bases, with 12 bases between them. Germline V gives CDR1 SGHRS, CDR2 YFSETQ. The DNA of the CDR3 is TGCGCCAGCAGCATCCTGGGAAGTAGCACAGATACGCAGTATTTT. Protein: CASSILGSSTDTQYF.

This sequence joins TRBV19 and TRBJ1-2; TRBD1 matches at 7 bases. Germline V gene sequence: CDR1 LNHDA, CDR2 SQIVND (reference sequence). J was trimmed by 4 bases and V by 7 bases; bases with no gene match: 12. This CDR3 contains 15 residues. This CDR3 is CASIPRTGLFYGYTF. The CDR3 DNA reads as TGTGCCAGTATACCGAGGACAGGCCTATTCTATGGCTACACCTTC.

The chain joins TRBV28 to TRBJ1-5; 7 nucleotides match TRBD1. V trimming: 5 bases; J trimming: 2 bases; junction bases outside the gene matches: 6. Germline-derived CDR1 and CDR2 are MDHEN and SYDVKM. The CDR3 extends over 15 amino acids. CDR3 sequence: CASSRGDSRNQPQHF. CDR3 bases: TGTGCCAGCAGTCGGGGGGACAGCCGCAATCAGCCCCAGCATTTT.

The chain recombines TRBV6-4 with TRBJ2-1, with 9 bases matching TRBD2. Per germline, CDR1 MRHNA and CDR2 SNTAGT. The CDR3 totals 16 residues. Unmatched junction bases numbered 4, after V lost 0 bases and J lost 4 bases. The CDR3 DNA reads TGTGCCAGCAGTGACTCGGCTAGCGGGGCTTACAATGAGCAGTTCTTC. Its protein product is CASSDSASGAYNEQFF.

As DNA, the CDR3 is TGCGCCAGCAGCCCCTCGGTGGGGGGGACAGATACGCAGTATTTT. Residues: CASSPSVGGTDTQYF. V is TRBV4-1 and J is TRBJ2-3; 7 nucleotides match TRBD2. With V trimmed by 4 bases and J by 3 bases, 7 bases remained unmatched. Germline V lookup: CDR1 MGHRA, CDR2 YSYEKL. CDR3 length equals 15 residues.

This sequence joins TRBV18 and TRBJ2-2; D gene uncertain. The CDR3 loop spans 16 amino acids. Germline V gene data show CDR1 as KGHSH and CDR2 as LQKENI. V lost 0 bases, J lost 0 bases, and 8 bases lay in between. The CDR3 DNA is TGTGCCAGCTCACCACCTATGGTAGCGAACACCGGGGAGCTGTTTTTT. Translating it yields CASSPPMVANTGELFF. Supplemented by reference TRBV18 and TRBJ2-2, the full variable domain reads NAGVMQNPRHLVRRRGQEARLRCSPMKGHSHVYWYRQLPEEGLKFMVYLQKENIIDESGMPKERFSAEFPKEGPSILRIQQVVRGDSAAYFCASSPPMVANTGELFFGEGSRLTVL.

The V and J genes are TRBV14 and TRBJ1-3; perhaps TRBD1 as D (5 bases). The CDR3 is 14 residues long. Trimming cost V 3 bases and J 0 bases, with 6 bases left between them. The V gene's germline CDR1 is SGHDN and CDR2 FVKESK. The CDR3 bases are TGTGCCAGCAGCCATGACAGCTCTGGAAACACCATATATTTT. Protein sequence: CASSHDSSGNTIYF.

This sequence joins TRBV18 and TRBJ1-1; D unclear. Trimming cost V 3 bases and J 6 bases, with 20 bases left between them. The length of the CDR3 is 16 residues. The germline gives CDR1 KGHSH, CDR2 LQKENI. CDR3 nucleotides: TGTGCCAGCTCACCCGGTATTGCGGGTTTGTTATCTGAAGCTTTCTTT. It specifies CASSPGIAGLLSEAFF.

The J gene is TRBJ2-7, the V gene TRBV18; perhaps TRBD1 as D (5 bases). CDR1 is KGHSH and CDR2 is LQKENI in the germline V gene. CDR3 size: 16 residues. Trimming took 2 bases from V and 3 from J, leaving 17 bases between them. CDR3 in DNA: TGTGCCAGCTCACCAAAGGGGCAGGGCACCCACTACGAGCAGTACTTC. Protein product: CASSPKGQGTHYEQYF. The entire variable domain, with the rest obtained from reference TRBV18 and TRBJ2-7, is as follows: NAGVMQNPRHLVRRRGQEARLRCSPMKGHSHVYWYRQLPEEGLKFMVYLQKENIIDESGMPKERFSAEFPKEGPSILRIQQVVRGDSAAYFCASSPKGQGTHYEQYFGPGTRLTVT.

This chain links TRBV18 with TRBJ1-1, with 8 nucleotides matching TRBD1. The CDR3 sequence is 15 residues long. CDR1 KGHSH and CDR2 LQKENI come from the germline V gene. J was trimmed by 0 bases and V by 6 bases; bases with no gene match: 6. For the CDR3, the DNA is TGTGCCAGCTCTCGGGACAGGAGCATGAACACTGAAGCTTTCTTT. Translated, it gives CASSRDRSMNTEAFF.

The V gene is TRBV6-1, the J gene TRBJ1-6, with D uncertain. CDR1 is MNHNS and CDR2 is SASEGT in the germline V gene. Trimming stripped 2 bases from V and 8 bases from J, with 10 bases between. The CDR3 sequence is 14 residues long. CDR3 DNA: TGTGCCAGCAGTGAACGGGGAATTTATTCACCCCTCCACTTT. This encodes CASSERGIYSPLHF.

The count of this clone is one. This chain connects TRBV5-6 to TRBJ1-2; perhaps TRBD1 as D (5 bases). Germline-derived CDR1 and CDR2 are SGHDT and YYEEEE. The CDR3 is 14 residues long. The ends were cut back, 4 bases at V and 4 bases at J, with 14 bases in the middle. In nucleotides, the CDR3 is TGTGCCAGCAGCCCCCCGGGGGGATCCTATGGCTACACCTTC. As protein: CASSPPGGSYGYTF.